Below, one T cell receptor beta chain is given with its context. Trimming removed 5 bases from V and 6 bases from J; junction bases left unmatched: 13. The CDR3 length is 16 residues. The V gene's germline CDR1 is MNHNS and CDR2 SASEGT. Preparing the TCRbeta library involved the use of unique molecular identifiers. One entry per CDR3 protein results from TCRdb running MiXCR on the PCR reads. The sample yields hundreds of thousands of distinct CDR3 sequences, 8.5% to 10% seen once. This sample was taken from a study of T-cell reconstitution after alpha-beta-depleted transplantation in children. The sample was PBMCs from the stem cell graft donor, taken from the stem cell graft. The chain employs TRBV6-1 and TRBJ1-5, with TRBD1 matching over 7 bases. This sequence was found in a human donor who donated a stem cell graft to a child with acute lymphoblastic leukemia. The DNA of the CDR3 is TGTGCCAGCAGTACCACCACAGGGGCCCCAGGTCAGCCCCAGCATTTT. This encodes CASSTTTGAPGQPQHF.